This passage covers 21 T cell receptor beta chains from one sample sequenced in a study of PD-L1 blockade in urothelial cancer. The protocol was immunoSEQ multiplex PCR, while the TCRdb copy is restricted to in-frame clones and leaves out a portion. Of around 38,000 clones detected, over 75% appear once; the ten largest clones hold 15% to 19%. As to time point: pretreatment peripheral blood. The sequences come from PBMCs, collected around atezolizumab (anti-PD-L1) treatment. The receptors originated from a man aged 55 to 69 with urothelial cancer.

The chain has TRBV30 and TRBJ2-1, with 12 bases aligning to TRBD2. Germline CDR1 and CDR2: GTSNPN and SVGIG (reference sequence). The CDR3 is 14 residues long. V trimming: 3 bases; J trimming: 8 bases; junction bases outside the gene matches: 5. CDR3 amino acids: CAWRTSGRGDEQFF. The DNA for the CDR3 is TGTGCCTGGAGGACTAGCGGGAGAGGCGATGAGCAGTTCTTC.

The chain carries TRBV5-4 and TRBJ2-7, with 9 nucleotides matching TRBD1. Per the germline V gene, CDR1 is SGHNT and CDR2 is YYREEE (reference sequence). V lost 5 bases to trimming and J lost 4 bases; unmatched junction nucleotides: 7. The CDR3 length is 14 residues. The CDR3, as DNA: TGTGCCAGCAGTGAGGGACAGGGATTTTACGAGCAGTACTTC. Its protein is CASSEGQGFYEQYF. The whole variable domain, filled in from reference TRBV5-4 and TRBJ2-7, reads ETGVTQSPTHLIKTRGQQVTLRCSSQSGHNTVSWYQQALGQGPQFIFQYYREEENGRGNFPPRFSGLQFPNYSSELNVNALELDDSALYLCASSEGQGFYEQYFGPGTRLTVT.

This clone came up a few times. V is TRBV9 and J is TRBJ2-5; TRBD2 aligns across 9 bases. The germline V gene has CDR1 SGDLS and CDR2 YYNGEE. The V and J ends lost 4 bases and 4 bases, in that order; junction bases with no gene match: 11. The CDR3 has 16 amino acids. The CDR3 DNA follows: TGTGCCAGCAGCCCTAGCGGGAACCCCCTGGGAGAGACCCAGTACTTC. This translates into CASSPSGNPLGETQYF.

The chain is built from TRBV5-1 and TRBJ2-2; TRBD2 might be the D (6 bases). The V end was cut by 0 bases, the J end by 1 base, with 10 bases between. This CDR3 is built from 16 residues. Germline lookup yields CDR1 SGHRS and CDR2 YFSETQ. The DNA for the CDR3 is TGCGCCAGCAGCTTGGACCCTAGCGTGAACACCGGGGAGCTGTTTTTT. This codes for CASSLDPSVNTGELFF.

The chain couples TRBV4-1 to TRBJ1-2; D gene uncertain. The CDR3 has 18 residues. Trimming cost V 4 bases and J 2 bases, with 23 bases left between them. Germline V gene data show CDR1 as MGHRA and CDR2 as YSYEKL. The CDR3 nucleotides read TGCGCCAGCAGCCCAGCTCCCAGGCCGGGAGGGATGAACTATGGCTACACCTTC. It specifies CASSPAPRPGGMNYGYTF.

The chain recombines TRBV11-2 with TRBJ1-1, with a tentative D call TRBD1 (5 bases). From germline, CDR1 is SGHAT and CDR2 FQNNGV. The CDR3 loop spans 14 amino acids. The V gene lost 5 bases and the J gene lost 1 base, with 11 bases spanning the gap. In nucleotides, the CDR3 is TGTGCCAGCAGCCTACAGGCACGGAACACTGAAGCTTTCTTT. It specifies CASSLQARNTEAFF.

The chain recombines TRBV7-3 with TRBJ2-1; maybe TRBD2 (6 bases). V was shortened by 6 bases and J by 2 bases, with 17 bases between the two germline ends. The CDR3 contains 16 residues. Germline CDR1 is SGHTA and CDR2 is FQGTGA. The CDR3 DNA reads as TGTGCCAGCAGTTCGGGCGGGATACCACCCTACAATGAGCAGTTCTTC. This encodes CASSSGGIPPYNEQFF.

The J gene is TRBJ2-7, the V gene TRBV28; D is ambiguous. The CDR3 has 11 amino acids. V was cut by 3 bases and J by 6 bases, with 6 bases left in between. The V gene's germline CDR1 is MDHEN and CDR2 SYDVKM. Here the CDR3 reads CASSFEAEQYF. DNA for the CDR3: TGTGCCAGCAGTTTTGAAGCCGAGCAGTACTTC.

The chain recombines TRBV27 with TRBJ2-7; D possibly corresponds to TRBD1 (5 bases). This CDR3 spans 13 amino acids. Trimming cost V 3 bases and J 2 bases, with 8 bases left between them. CDR1 is MNHEY, CDR2 SMNVEV, per germline (reference sequence). CDR3 sequence (DNA): TGTGCCAGCAGTTTGGGCAGGGCCTACGAGCAGTACTTC. This codes for CASSLGRAYEQYF.

The CDR3 DNA reads TGTGCCAGCAGCCTAGCGGGGACAGATACGCAGTATTTT. As protein: CASSLAGTDTQYF. This sequence joins TRBV11-2 and TRBJ2-3; 9 nucleotides align to TRBD2. CDR1 SGHAT and CDR2 FQNNGV come from the germline V gene. Losses at the gene ends were 5 bases for V and 3 bases for J; bases not matched to a gene: 0. The CDR3 runs 13 residues.

The chain couples TRBV19 to TRBJ2-3; TRBD2 agrees at 7 bases. This CDR3 has 15 residues. Germline values: CDR1 LNHDA, CDR2 SQIVND (reference sequence). The trim removed 5 bases at V and 0 bases at J, leaving 5 bases unmatched. Here the CDR3 DNA reads TGTGCCAGTAGTCTAACTAGCGCTAGCACAGATACGCAGTATTTT. Its translation: CASSLTSASTDTQYF.

This chain joins TRBV7-2 and TRBJ2-1; 10 bases are shared with TRBD2. The V gene's germline CDR1 is SGHTA and CDR2 FQGNSA. This CDR3 spans 16 amino acids. Trimming took 0 bases from V and 6 from J; bases not matched to a gene: 5. CDR3 protein: CASSLALGLAPNEQFF. The CDR3 DNA sequence: TGTGCCAGCAGCTTAGCGTTGGGACTAGCGCCCAATGAGCAGTTCTTC.

The rearrangement uses TRBV29-1 and TRBJ2-7; 7 bases map to TRBD2. The CDR3 consists of 13 residues. The germline gives CDR1 SQVTM, CDR2 ANQGSEA. V dropped 2 bases and J dropped 0; count of bases not matched to a gene: 1. The CDR3 DNA sequence: TGCAGCGTTGAATGGGGGGGCTCCTACGAGCAGTACTTC. Its protein is CSVEWGGSYEQYF.

This clone was picked up a small number of times. This chain links TRBV30 with TRBJ1-6, with 10 positions matching TRBD1. The germline gives CDR1 GTSNPN, CDR2 SVGIG (reference sequence). This CDR3 has 15 residues. The junction had 6 bases not matched to a gene; V was cut back by 0 bases and J by 10 bases. CDR3 region: CAWSVRDRGWSPLHF. In nucleotides, the CDR3 is TGTGCCTGGAGTGTTCGGGACAGGGGCTGGTCACCCCTCCACTTT. Using reference TRBV30 and TRBJ1-6 for the parts outside the CDR3, the full variable domain is SQTIHQWPATLVQPVGSPLSLECTVEGTSNPNLYWYRQAAGRGLQLLFYSVGIGQISSEVPQNLSASRPQDRQFILSSKKLLLSDSGFYLCAWSVRDRGWSPLHFGNGTRLTVT.

The gene calls are TRBV5-1 and TRBJ1-2; D might be TRBD1 (5 bases). Germline CDR1 and CDR2: SGHRS and YFSETQ. The V gene lost 4 bases and the J gene lost 5 bases, with 15 bases spanning the gap. This CDR3 has 14 amino acids. CDR3 protein: CASSLSPGSYGYTF. DNA of the CDR3: TGCGCCAGCAGCCTCTCGCCAGGGTCATATGGCTACACCTTC.

V is TRBV6-1 and J is TRBJ2-4; 9 bases align to TRBD1. The CDR3 length is 14 residues. J gave up 5 bases and V 6 bases, and 5 bases lay outside the gene matches. The germline V gene has CDR1 MNHNS and CDR2 SASEGT. The CDR3 DNA is TGTGCCAGCAGGACCGGGACAGGGCAAAACATTCAGTACTTC. This encodes CASRTGTGQNIQYF.

The chain has TRBV7-8 and TRBJ2-7; D remains ambiguous. This CDR3 has 13 residues. CDR1 is SGHVS and CDR2 is FQNEAQ in the germline V gene. The ends were cut back, 7 bases at V and 3 bases at J, with 13 bases in the middle. The CDR3 reads CASTPVANYEQYF. DNA for the CDR3: TGTGCCAGCACCCCAGTAGCCAACTACGAGCAGTACTTC.

This clone turned up a few times. V usage is TRBV2 and J usage is TRBJ1-1; D might be TRBD1 (6 bases). The CDR3 extends over 11 amino acids. The V end lost 6 bases, the J end lost 11 bases, and 13 bases lay between the germline ends. Per germline, CDR1 SNHLY and CDR2 FYNNEI. CDR3 nucleotide sequence: TGTGCCAGCAGGGCAGGGGAGCTGGCTTTCTTT. This sequence encodes CASRAGELAFF.

CDR3 amino acids: CASSLVGDSVYEQYF. CDR3 in DNA: TGTGCCAGCAGCTTAGTGGGGGACAGTGTCTACGAGCAGTACTTC. The chain combines TRBV7-2 with TRBJ2-7; 7 nucleotides align to TRBD1. Germline values: CDR1 SGHTA, CDR2 FQGNSA. The CDR3 spans 15 residues. V was pared by 1 base and J by 3 bases, with 6 bases of the junction left unmatched. Together with reference TRBV7-2 and TRBJ2-7, the CDR3 gives the full variable domain: GAGVSQSPSNKVTEKGKDVELRCDPISGHTALYWYRQSLGQGLEFLIYFQGNSAPDKSGLPSDRFSAERTGGSVSTLTIQRTQQEDSAVYLCASSLVGDSVYEQYFGPGTRLTVT.

This clone has only a few counts. The CDR3 DNA reads as TGTGCCAGTAGAAAGGACAGGGGGATCGCTGAAGCTTTCTTT. It yields the protein CASRKDRGIAEAFF. The rearrangement links TRBV19 to TRBJ1-1; TRBD1 agrees at 10 bases. The CDR3 has 14 residues. CDR1 is LNHDA and CDR2 is SQIVND in the germline V gene (reference sequence). V was pared by 6 bases and J by 6 bases, with 7 bases of the junction left unmatched.

This sequence joins TRBV11-2 and TRBJ1-2, with 8 bases identical to TRBD1. The germline V gene encodes CDR1 SGHAT and CDR2 FQNNGV. The CDR3 is 15 residues long. J was trimmed by 2 bases and V by 5 bases; bases with no gene match: 7. The CDR3 loop is CASSLLRGLNYGYTF. The DNA for the CDR3 is TGTGCCAGCAGCCTCCTCAGGGGGCTGAACTATGGCTACACCTTC.